Listed below are T cell receptor beta chains from one sample, sequenced in a study of T cell responses to AZD1222 COVID-19 vaccine. Repertoires were generated with immunoSEQ multiplex PCR, while TCRdb's copy carries only in-frame clones and drops some. The sample lists about 100,000 clones; around 90% were seen once. The input for sequencing was peripheral blood, taken on day 0 of MenACWY control vaccination. The receptors were gathered from an adult in good health. Each CDR3 is given with its conserved first and last residue. Each record gives: V gene, D gene, CDR3 protein. D genes are given only for firm matches.

v_gene: TRBV7-3
d_gene: NA
CDR3aa: CASSVTPGSGTEAFF

v_gene: TRBV9
d_gene: NA
CDR3aa: CASSPTPEPATGELFF

v_gene: TRBV30
d_gene: TRBD2
CDR3aa: CASPGLAGGIYNEQFF

v_gene: TRBV5-1
d_gene: NA
CDR3aa: CASSPSGDTIYF

v_gene: TRBV7-8
d_gene: TRBD1
CDR3aa: CASSTFDRGTEAFF

v_gene: TRBV9
d_gene: NA
CDR3aa: CASSAPDTSSTDTQYF

v_gene: TRBV28
d_gene: TRBD1
CDR3aa: CASKNLDRTTGELFF

v_gene: TRBV19
d_gene: NA
CDR3aa: CASSLRTALNTEAFF

v_gene: TRBV5-6
d_gene: NA
CDR3aa: CASSSTPSGPRNTEAFF

v_gene: TRBV11-2
d_gene: NA
CDR3aa: CASSLDRHNYGYTF

v_gene: TRBV7-8
d_gene: NA
CDR3aa: CASSLERGIGQPQHF

v_gene: TRBV27
d_gene: TRBD1
CDR3aa: CASSLKGANEQFF

v_gene: TRBV7-2
d_gene: NA
CDR3aa: CASSLVGEGQPQHF

v_gene: TRBV6-5
d_gene: TRBD2
CDR3aa: CASSYFTGGNEQFF

v_gene: TRBV12-3/TRBV12-4
d_gene: NA
CDR3aa: CASSVSLSPLHF

v_gene: TRBV24-1
d_gene: TRBD1
CDR3aa: CATSDSDRDQPQHF

v_gene: TRBV18
d_gene: TRBD2
CDR3aa: CASSPPWTSGYEQYF

v_gene: TRBV5-1
d_gene: TRBD1
CDR3aa: CASSLSTGGQNTIYF

v_gene: TRBV7-9
d_gene: TRBD2
CDR3aa: CASSARGLAGKSSYEQYF

v_gene: TRBV30
d_gene: TRBD1
CDR3aa: CAWSVSWTGGYGYTF

v_gene: TRBV7-3
d_gene: TRBD1
CDR3aa: CASSLNGATGGPGELFF

v_gene: TRBV27
d_gene: NA
CDR3aa: CASSLTKVGNQPQHF

v_gene: TRBV2
d_gene: NA
CDR3aa: CASSEGPGPYGEKLFF

v_gene: TRBV14
d_gene: NA
CDR3aa: CASSLIASRSYEQYF

v_gene: TRBV11-3
d_gene: NA
CDR3aa: CASSLPGLNNEQFF

v_gene: TRBV6-2/TRBV6-3
d_gene: NA
CDR3aa: CASSYSQETQYF

v_gene: TRBV3-1/TRBV3-2
d_gene: NA
CDR3aa: CASSQDGGLIRETQYF

v_gene: TRBV19
d_gene: NA
CDR3aa: CASSLSLSYEQYF

v_gene: TRBV7-3
d_gene: NA
CDR3aa: CASSLTGAPNTGELFF

v_gene: TRBV12-5
d_gene: TRBD1
CDR3aa: CASGLVLGGVTDTQYF

v_gene: TRBV6-7
d_gene: NA
CDR3aa: CASSLYVPEAFF

v_gene: TRBV7-3
d_gene: TRBD1
CDR3aa: CASSLTGGMDEQFF

v_gene: TRBV6-2/TRBV6-3
d_gene: NA
CDR3aa: CASSYSRNFMNTEAFF

v_gene: TRBV3-1/TRBV3-2
d_gene: TRBD1
CDR3aa: CASSQGDRLNTEAFF

v_gene: TRBV10-3
d_gene: NA
CDR3aa: CAISDQGGEQYF

v_gene: TRBV6-4
d_gene: TRBD2
CDR3aa: CASRRTSGGPPDTQYF

v_gene: TRBV30
d_gene: NA
CDR3aa: CAWSITVIGEQYF

v_gene: TRBV6-5
d_gene: TRBD1
CDR3aa: CASSYQDRGGGEQYF

v_gene: TRBV9
d_gene: TRBD1
CDR3aa: CASSSHRGTEAFF

v_gene: TRBV2
d_gene: TRBD1
CDR3aa: CASSERGRGQGREAFF

v_gene: TRBV20-1
d_gene: NA
CDR3aa: CSAYNEKLFF

v_gene: TRBV6-2/TRBV6-3
d_gene: TRBD2
CDR3aa: CASSYPYRLARNEQFF

v_gene: TRBV7-9
d_gene: NA
CDR3aa: CASSLEGSHYSNQPQHF

v_gene: TRBV5-8
d_gene: NA
CDR3aa: CASSLSESSYEQYF

v_gene: TRBV6-5
d_gene: NA
CDR3aa: CASSYSQGPIYGYTF

v_gene: TRBV19
d_gene: NA
CDR3aa: CASSSQEETQYF

v_gene: TRBV5-1
d_gene: TRBD1
CDR3aa: CASRTGQDYEQYF

v_gene: TRBV6-2/TRBV6-3
d_gene: NA
CDR3aa: CASSYSGDYGYTF

v_gene: TRBV5-8
d_gene: TRBD1
CDR3aa: CASSSGTGLSYEQYF

v_gene: TRBV5-1
d_gene: TRBD2
CDR3aa: CASSSSGPNTGELFF

v_gene: TRBV19
d_gene: NA
CDR3aa: CASSSGPAKNTEAFF

v_gene: TRBV5-1
d_gene: NA
CDR3aa: CASSLNPSGSEQFF

v_gene: TRBV29-1
d_gene: TRBD1
CDR3aa: CSAGGDRHYGYTF

v_gene: TRBV27
d_gene: NA
CDR3aa: CASSLSGWGNEQYF

v_gene: TRBV13
d_gene: NA
CDR3aa: CASSLGGRVVHGYTF

v_gene: TRBV29-1
d_gene: TRBD1
CDR3aa: CSVDRGREQYF

v_gene: TRBV7-6
d_gene: TRBD1
CDR3aa: CASSSTNRGAYNEQFF

v_gene: TRBV11-3
d_gene: NA
CDR3aa: CASSLARATNEKLFF

v_gene: TRBV3-1/TRBV3-2
d_gene: NA
CDR3aa: CASSQEWQGFNEQFF

v_gene: TRBV30
d_gene: TRBD1
CDR3aa: CAWSGTGATTNEKLFF